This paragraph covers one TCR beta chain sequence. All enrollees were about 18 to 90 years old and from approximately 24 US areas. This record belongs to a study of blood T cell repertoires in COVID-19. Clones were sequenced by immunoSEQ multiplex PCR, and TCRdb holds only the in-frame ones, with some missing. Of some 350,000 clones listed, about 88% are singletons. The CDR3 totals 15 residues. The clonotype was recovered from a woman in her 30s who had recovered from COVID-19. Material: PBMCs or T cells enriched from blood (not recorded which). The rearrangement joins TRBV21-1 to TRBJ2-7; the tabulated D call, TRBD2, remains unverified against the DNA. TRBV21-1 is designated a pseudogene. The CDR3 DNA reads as TGTGCCAGCAGCAAAGGTAACGATAGCTCCTACGAGCAGTACTTC. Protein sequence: CASSKGNDSSYEQYF.